This T cell receptor (beta chain) emerged from a study of cytomegalovirus exposure and HLA in healthy donors. Some clones are missing from TCRdb's copy, which holds only in-frame ones; the method was immunoSEQ multiplex PCR. The table shows some 170,000 clones, with just under 90% occurring only once. Germline V gene lookup returns CDR1 SGHTA and CDR2 FQGNSA. The CDR3 runs 14 residues. V lost 2 bases, J lost 2 bases, and 10 bases lay in between. This sequence was found in a woman in her 30s in good health and CMV-seronegative. The sample comprised PBMCs. This chain joins TRBV7-2 and TRBJ2-7; D is perhaps TRBD2 (6 bases). CDR3 region: CASSLRGAAYEQYF. CDR3 coding DNA: TGTGCCAGCAGCTTACGCGGGGCCGCCTACGAGCAGTACTTC.